This T cell receptor beta chain was found in a study of blood T cell repertoires in COVID-19. The CDR3 runs to 14 residues. Clones were sequenced by immunoSEQ multiplex PCR, and TCRdb holds only the in-frame ones, with some missing. This table holds 150,000 to 190,000 clones, around 80% found once. V and J are TRBV21-1 and TRBJ2-3; no check of the table's D call, TRBD1, against the DNA was made. TRBV21-1 is noted as a pseudogene. The sequenced sample consisted of peripheral blood. The sequence was obtained from a woman aged 45-65 years with acute or convalescent COVID-19. CDR3 nucleotides: TGTGCCAGCAGCAAAGGGGGCAGCACAGATACGCAGTATTTT. The encoded protein is CASSKGGSTDTQYF.